Listed below are T cell receptor beta chains from one sample, sequenced in a study of blood T cell repertoires in COVID-19. The repertoire was sequenced with immunoSEQ multiplex PCR; TCRdb's copy has only in-frame clones and lacks some. The sample includes roughly 43,000 clones, around 90% of them seen just once. The sequenced sample consisted of peripheral blood. Receptors originate from a man in his fifties or sixties with active COVID-19. The CDR3 runs from the conserved cysteine through the conserved F or W. D genes are given only for firm matches. Rows give clone size only sometimes, using once, few, many, or a class for an expanded clone.

TRBV19	-	TRBJ1-2	14	few	CASSINGANYGYTF	TGTGCCAGTAGTATAAACGGAGCTAACTATGGCTACACCTTC
TRBV11-2	TRBD1	TRBJ1-2	13	-	CASSPDRQLGYTF	TGTGCCAGCAGCCCGGACAGGCAGTTGGGCTACACCTTC
TRBV19	-	TRBJ1-1	14	-	CASSIASLNTEAFF	TGTGCCAGTAGTATAGCTAGTTTGAACACTGAAGCTTTCTTT
TRBV7-3	TRBD2	TRBJ2-5	15	-	CASSALPGLQETQYF	TGTGCCAGCAGCGCCCTTCCGGGACTACAAGAGACCCAGTACTTC
TRBV29-1	-	TRBJ1-3	13	-	CSVETGRGGTIYF	TGCAGCGTTGAAACCGGTCGAGGGGGAACCATATATTTT
TRBV10-3	TRBD1	TRBJ1-6	12	-	CAVRDSNSPLHF	TGTGCCGTCCGGGACAGTAATTCACCCCTCCACTTT
TRBV5-1	-	TRBJ2-5	13	-	CASSPRPGETQYF	TGCGCCAGCAGCCCACGGCCCGGGGAGACCCAGTACTTC
TRBV5-6	-	TRBJ1-6	16	-	CASSSGHLINNSPLHF	TGTGCCAGCAGCTCAGGGCATCTTATTAATAATTCACCCCTCCACTTT
TRBV5-6	-	TRBJ1-3	15	few	CASSLWDNSGNTIYF	TGTGCCAGCAGCTTGTGGGACAACTCTGGAAACACCATATATTTT
TRBV21-1	-	TRBJ1-1	14	once	CASRGGGGDTEAFF	TGTGCCAGCAGAGGGGGGGGAGGAGACACTGAAGCTTTCTTT
TRBV6-1	-	TRBJ2-2	12	-	CASSEGLGELFF	TGTGCCAGCAGTGAAGGACTCGGGGAGCTGTTTTTT
TRBV5-6	TRBD1	TRBJ1-2	13	few	CASSFDRASGYTF	TGTGCCAGCAGCTTTGACAGGGCGAGTGGCTACACCTTC
TRBV28	-	TRBJ1-3	12	-	CASTLSGNTIYF	TGTGCCAGCACCCTCTCTGGAAACACCATATATTTT
TRBV28	-	TRBJ1-1	14	few	CASSPHPRNTEAFF	TGTGCCAGCAGTCCGCACCCGCGGAACACTGAAGCTTTCTTT
TRBV28	-	TRBJ1-2	14	-	CASSRQDVREGYTF	TGTGCCAGCAGTCGTCAGGACGTTAGGGAGGGCTACACCTTC
TRBV2	-	TRBJ2-1	14	-	CASTQAALRSEQFF	TGTGCCAGCACCCAAGCGGCCTTACGCAGTGAGCAGTTCTTC
TRBV4-2	-	TRBJ2-3	14	-	CASSQAAFGDTQYF	TGTGCCAGCAGCCAAGCTGCTTTCGGAGATACGCAGTATTTT
TRBV7-3	TRBD1	TRBJ2-5	15	-	CASSPQTGAVETQYF	TGTGCCAGCAGCCCCCAGACAGGGGCCGTGGAGACCCAGTACTTC
TRBV12-3/TRBV12-4	TRBD1	TRBJ2-2	13	-	CASSNRGPGELFF	TGTGCCAGCAGCAACAGGGGGCCCGGGGAGCTGTTTTTT
TRBV5-1	TRBD1	TRBJ2-2	17	-	CASSFSPGQGGSGELFF	TGCGCCAGCAGCTTCTCACCGGGACAGGGGGGTTCTGGGGAGCTGTTTTTT
TRBV10-3	TRBD1	TRBJ1-1	13	-	CATADRGLGEAFF	TGTGCCACCGCGGACAGGGGGCTTGGTGAAGCTTTCTTT
TRBV6-2/TRBV6-3	-	TRBJ2-2	15	once	CASSLQGPNTGELFF	TGTGCCAGCAGCCTACAGGGACCGAACACCGGGGAGCTGTTTTTT
TRBV6-2/TRBV6-3	-	TRBJ1-1	14	once	CASSDGHMNTEAFF	TGTGCCAGCAGTGACGGACATATGAACACTGAAGCTTTCTTT
TRBV11-3	TRBD2	TRBJ2-3	16	-	CASSKGTSGRADTQYF	TGTGCCAGCAGTAAGGGGACTAGCGGGAGAGCAGATACGCAGTATTTT
TRBV19	TRBD1	TRBJ2-7	13	-	CASSFGTAYEQYF	TGTGCCAGTAGTTTCGGGACAGCCTACGAGCAGTACTTC
TRBV29-1	TRBD2	TRBJ2-1	12	-	CSAYGGDGEQFF	TGCAGCGCCTATGGGGGGGACGGTGAGCAGTTCTTC
TRBV11-1	TRBD1	TRBJ2-7	15	-	CASSLDRDSTYEQYF	TGTGCCAGCAGCTTAGACCGGGACAGCACCTACGAGCAGTACTTC
TRBV4-1	-	TRBJ2-3	15	once	CASSQVATPADTQYF	TGCGCCAGCAGCCAAGTAGCGACACCAGCAGATACGCAGTATTTT
TRBV3-1/TRBV3-2	TRBD1	TRBJ1-5	15	-	CAGSQSGGNNQPQHF	TGTGCCGGCAGCCAGTCAGGGGGGAACAATCAGCCCCAGCATTTT
TRBV24-1	-	TRBJ1-2	14	-	CATSGAGPGYGYTF	TGTGCCACCAGTGGGGCAGGGCCTGGCTATGGCTACACCTTC
TRBV28	TRBD1	TRBJ2-7	18	once	CASAVWQGASPSSYEQYF	TGTGCCAGCGCGGTATGGCAGGGGGCTTCACCTAGCTCCTACGAGCAGTACTTC
TRBV5-1	-	TRBJ2-5	16	-	CASSLVLGAEVETQYF	TGCGCCAGCAGCTTGGTATTAGGGGCTGAGGTAGAGACCCAGTACTTC
TRBV5-6	-	TRBJ1-5	15	-	CASSLGAGLNQPQHF	TGTGCCAGCAGCTTGGGTGCGGGTCTCAATCAGCCCCAGCATTTT
TRBV19	TRBD1	TRBJ1-5	16	-	CASSIRSGGIDQPQHF	TGTGCCAGTAGTATTAGGTCAGGGGGAATTGATCAGCCCCAGCATTTT
TRBV7-2	-	TRBJ2-1	13	-	CASSSSAYNEQFF	TGTGCCAGCAGCTCATCGGCCTACAATGAGCAGTTCTTC
TRBV3-1/TRBV3-2	-	TRBJ1-2	15	-	CASSPRGGPTYGYTF	TGTGCCAGCAGCCCTCGCGGGGGGCCGACCTATGGCTACACCTTC
TRBV2	-	TRBJ1-5	15	-	CASSATGGSNQPQHF	TGTGCCAGCAGCGCGACAGGCGGTAGCAATCAGCCCCAGCATTTT
TRBV28	-	TRBJ1-4	14	-	CASSFKGYSEKLFF	TGTGCCAGCAGTTTCAAGGGGTATAGTGAAAAACTGTTTTTT
TRBV29-1	-	TRBJ1-1	13	-	CSVADARRGEAFF	TGCAGCGTTGCTGACGCACGGCGGGGTGAAGCTTTCTTT
TRBV2	TRBD1	TRBJ1-2	16	-	CASSGFGQGNGYGYTF	TGTGCCAGCAGTGGATTTGGACAGGGCAACGGCTATGGCTACACCTTC
TRBV18	-	TRBJ1-5	14	-	CASSPPGSRPPQHF	TGTGCCAGCTCACCCCCCGGGTCTAGGCCGCCCCAGCATTTT
TRBV21-1	-	TRBJ2-3	16	-	CASSKSRTSGTDTQYF	TGTGCCAGCAGCAAATCTCGGACTAGCGGCACAGATACGCAGTATTTT
TRBV2	-	TRBJ1-2	12	-	CASGEGVRGYTF	TGTGCCAGCGGCGAGGGGGTGCGAGGCTACACCTTC
TRBV4-3	-	TRBJ1-6	17	-	CASSQVRVSSYNSPLHF	TGCGCCAGCAGCCAAGTTCGGGTGAGCTCCTATAATTCACCCCTCCACTTT
TRBV29-1	-	TRBJ2-1	15	medium-sized	CSAAGIGGVHNEQFF	TGCAGCGCCGCGGGGATTGGGGGTGTTCACAATGAGCAGTTCTTC
TRBV28	TRBD1	TRBJ1-1	13	-	CASSSDRATEAFF	TGTGCCAGCAGTTCTGACAGGGCCACTGAAGCTTTCTTT
TRBV5-1	-	TRBJ2-1	13	-	CASSSLTYNEQFF	TGCGCCAGCAGCTCCTTAACCTACAATGAGCAGTTCTTC
TRBV10-2	-	TRBJ2-7	13	-	CASSDGIRSEQYF	TGCGCCAGCAGTGACGGGATTAGGTCCGAGCAGTACTTC
TRBV6-1	-	TRBJ2-4	17	-	CASSEAQGLPAKNIQYF	TGTGCCAGCAGTGAAGCGCAGGGGCTACCAGCCAAAAACATTCAGTACTTC
TRBV4-1	-	TRBJ1-1	14	once	CASSQRVGNTEAFF	TGCGCCAGCAGCCAGAGGGTCGGGAACACTGAAGCTTTCTTT
TRBV19	TRBD1	TRBJ1-3	19	-	CASSLTPQWTGGSGNTIYF	TGTGCCAGTAGCCTCACCCCCCAATGGACAGGGGGCTCTGGAAACACCATATATTTT